Below, one T cell receptor (beta chain) is given with its context. This entry is derived from a study of preoperative IRX-2 immunotherapy in early breast cancer. The data were produced by immunoSEQ multiplex PCR, yet TCRdb's version contains in-frame clones alone and is incomplete. The sample includes about 880 clones, about 80% seen only once; the top ten take around a fifth. Described treatment: preoperative locoregional IRX-2 cytokine immunotherapy. This phase Ib study tested locoregional IRX-2 cytokine immunotherapy given before surgery. CDR1 and CDR2 (germline): MNHGY, SAAAGT. The CDR3 totals 17 residues. The V and J ends lost 7 bases and 0 bases, in that order; junction bases with no gene match: 11.

The receptor comes from a human donor with breast cancer. Material: tumor tissue, obtained before IRX-2 immunotherapy. The V and J genes are TRBV6-8 and TRBJ2-7; 11 bases are shared with TRBD1. Written as DNA, the CDR3 is TGTGCCAGCACCCGGGACAGGGGGTTATCCAGCTCCTACGAGCAGTACTTC. Amino acids: CASTRDRGLSSSYEQYF.